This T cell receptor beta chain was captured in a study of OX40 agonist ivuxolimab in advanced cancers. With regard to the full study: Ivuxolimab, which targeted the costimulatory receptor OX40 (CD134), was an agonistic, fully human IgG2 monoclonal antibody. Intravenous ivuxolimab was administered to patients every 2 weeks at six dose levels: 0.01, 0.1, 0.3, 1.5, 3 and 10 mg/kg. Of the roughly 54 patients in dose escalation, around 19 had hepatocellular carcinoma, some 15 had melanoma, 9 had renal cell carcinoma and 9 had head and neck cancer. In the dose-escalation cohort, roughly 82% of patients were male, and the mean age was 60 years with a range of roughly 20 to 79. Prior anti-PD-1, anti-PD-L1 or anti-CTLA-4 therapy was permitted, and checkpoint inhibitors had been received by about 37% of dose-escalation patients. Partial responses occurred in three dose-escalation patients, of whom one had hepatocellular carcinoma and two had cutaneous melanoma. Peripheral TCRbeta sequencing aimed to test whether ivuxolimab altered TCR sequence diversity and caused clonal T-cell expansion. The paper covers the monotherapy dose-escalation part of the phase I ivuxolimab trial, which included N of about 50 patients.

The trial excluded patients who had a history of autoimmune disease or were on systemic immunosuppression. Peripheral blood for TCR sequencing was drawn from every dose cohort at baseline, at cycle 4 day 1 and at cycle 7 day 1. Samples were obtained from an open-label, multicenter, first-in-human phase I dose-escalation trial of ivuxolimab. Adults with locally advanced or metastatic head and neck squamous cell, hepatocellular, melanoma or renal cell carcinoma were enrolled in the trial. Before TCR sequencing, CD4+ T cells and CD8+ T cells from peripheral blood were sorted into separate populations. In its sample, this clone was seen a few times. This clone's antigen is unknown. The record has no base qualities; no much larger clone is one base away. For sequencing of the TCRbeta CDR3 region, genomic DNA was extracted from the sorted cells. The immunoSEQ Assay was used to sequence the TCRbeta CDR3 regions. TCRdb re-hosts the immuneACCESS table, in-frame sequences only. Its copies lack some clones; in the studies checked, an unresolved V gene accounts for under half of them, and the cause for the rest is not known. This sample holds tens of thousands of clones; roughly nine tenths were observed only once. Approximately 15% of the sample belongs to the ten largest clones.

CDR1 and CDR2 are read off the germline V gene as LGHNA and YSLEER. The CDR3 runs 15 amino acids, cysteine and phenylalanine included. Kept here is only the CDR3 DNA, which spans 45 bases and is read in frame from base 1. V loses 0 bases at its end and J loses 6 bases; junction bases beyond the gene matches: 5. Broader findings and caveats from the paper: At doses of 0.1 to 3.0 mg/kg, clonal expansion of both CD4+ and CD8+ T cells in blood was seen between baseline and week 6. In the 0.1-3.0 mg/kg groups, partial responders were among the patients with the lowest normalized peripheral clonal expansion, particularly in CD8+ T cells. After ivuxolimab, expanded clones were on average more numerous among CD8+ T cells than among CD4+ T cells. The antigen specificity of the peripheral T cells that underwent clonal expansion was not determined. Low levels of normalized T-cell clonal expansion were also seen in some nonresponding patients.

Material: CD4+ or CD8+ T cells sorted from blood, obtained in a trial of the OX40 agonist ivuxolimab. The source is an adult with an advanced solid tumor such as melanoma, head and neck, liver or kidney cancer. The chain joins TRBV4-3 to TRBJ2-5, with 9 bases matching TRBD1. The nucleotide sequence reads TGCGCCAGCAGCCAAGATCGCGGGACAGGGCAGACCCAGTACTTC. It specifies CASSQDRGTGQTQYF.